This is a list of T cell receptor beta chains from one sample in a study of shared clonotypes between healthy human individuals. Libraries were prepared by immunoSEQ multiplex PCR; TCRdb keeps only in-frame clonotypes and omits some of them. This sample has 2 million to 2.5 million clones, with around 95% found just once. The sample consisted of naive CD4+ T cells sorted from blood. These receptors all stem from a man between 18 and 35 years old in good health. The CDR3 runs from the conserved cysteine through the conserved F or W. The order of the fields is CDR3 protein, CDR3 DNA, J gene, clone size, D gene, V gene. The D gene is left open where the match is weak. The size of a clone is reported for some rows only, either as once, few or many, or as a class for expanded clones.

cdr3_aa: CASSLTTGHSYEQYF; cdr3_nt: TGTGCCAGCAGCTTAACTACAGGACACTCCTACGAGCAGTACTTC; j_call: TRBJ2-7; clone_size: .; d_call: .; v_call: TRBV11-2
cdr3_aa: CASSFTGLSHEQFF; cdr3_nt: TGTGCCAGCAGTTTTACGGGCCTCTCACATGAGCAGTTCTTC; j_call: TRBJ2-1; clone_size: .; d_call: .; v_call: TRBV5-6
cdr3_aa: CASSRTSNYGYTF; cdr3_nt: TGTGCCAGCAGTCGGACTTCTAACTATGGCTACACCTTC; j_call: TRBJ1-2; clone_size: once; d_call: .; v_call: TRBV6-5
cdr3_aa: CASSYSPSGGYEQYF; cdr3_nt: TGTGCCAGCAGTTACTCGCCTAGCGGGGGGTACGAGCAGTACTTC; j_call: TRBJ2-7; clone_size: .; d_call: TRBD2; v_call: TRBV6-5
cdr3_aa: CASSLGVGEKLFF; cdr3_nt: TGTGCCAGCAGTTTGGGGGTCGGCGAAAAACTGTTTTTT; j_call: TRBJ1-4; clone_size: .; d_call: .; v_call: TRBV6-5
cdr3_aa: CASSFEGGWRAGELFF; cdr3_nt: TGTGCCAGCAGTTTCGAGGGCGGGTGGAGGGCCGGGGAGCTGTTTTTT; j_call: TRBJ2-2; clone_size: .; d_call: .; v_call: TRBV27
cdr3_aa: CASSLGGRTGELFF; cdr3_nt: TGTGCCAGCAGCTTGGGAGGGCGGACCGGGGAGCTGTTTTTT; j_call: TRBJ2-2; clone_size: .; d_call: .; v_call: TRBV5-4
cdr3_aa: CASSPIGTGVRNEQFF; cdr3_nt: TGTGCCAGCTCACCGATCGGGACAGGGGTGCGAAATGAGCAGTTCTTC; j_call: TRBJ2-1; clone_size: .; d_call: TRBD1; v_call: TRBV18
cdr3_aa: CASSAGGTNSYEQYF; cdr3_nt: TGTGCCAGCAGCGCGGGAGGGACCAACTCCTACGAGCAGTACTTC; j_call: TRBJ2-7; clone_size: .; d_call: TRBD2; v_call: TRBV5-4
cdr3_aa: CASSQTSTYNEQFF; cdr3_nt: TGTGCCAGCAGCCAGACTAGCACCTACAATGAGCAGTTCTTC; j_call: TRBJ2-1; clone_size: .; d_call: TRBD2; v_call: TRBV14
cdr3_aa: CASSLTINTEAFF; cdr3_nt: TGTGCCAGCAGTCTAACTATTAACACTGAAGCTTTCTTT; j_call: TRBJ1-1; clone_size: .; d_call: .; v_call: TRBV27
cdr3_aa: CAWKTGKGYGYTF; cdr3_nt: TGTGCCTGGAAGACAGGGAAGGGCTATGGCTACACCTTC; j_call: TRBJ1-2; clone_size: .; d_call: TRBD1; v_call: TRBV30
cdr3_aa: CASSFDAGELFF; cdr3_nt: TGTGCCAGCAGCTTTGACGCCGGGGAGCTGTTTTTT; j_call: TRBJ2-2; clone_size: once; d_call: .; v_call: TRBV11-2
cdr3_aa: CASSQGSRASGYNEQFF; cdr3_nt: TGCGCCAGCAGCCAAGGCTCGCGGGCTAGCGGATACAATGAGCAGTTCTTC; j_call: TRBJ2-1; clone_size: .; d_call: TRBD2; v_call: TRBV4-1
cdr3_aa: CASRSRGYEKSGNSPLHF; cdr3_nt: TGTGCCAGTCGAAGCCGAGGGTACGAAAAATCGGGTAATTCACCCCTCCACTTT; j_call: TRBJ1-6; clone_size: .; d_call: .; v_call: TRBV19
cdr3_aa: CASSPSGTGNHEQYF; cdr3_nt: TGTGCCAGTAGTCCTTCCGGGACAGGGAACCACGAGCAGTACTTC; j_call: TRBJ2-7; clone_size: .; d_call: TRBD1; v_call: TRBV19
cdr3_aa: CASSPGGAETQYF; cdr3_nt: TGTGCCAGCAGTCCAGGGGGCGCGGAGACCCAGTACTTC; j_call: TRBJ2-5; clone_size: .; d_call: TRBD1; v_call: TRBV6-1
cdr3_aa: CASRGMYGVQHF; cdr3_nt: TGTGCCAGCAGGGGCATGTATGGGGTCCAGCATTTT; j_call: TRBJ1-5; clone_size: few; d_call: .; v_call: TRBV6-1
cdr3_aa: CASSGRREFTDTQYF; cdr3_nt: TGTGCCAGCAGTGGCCGGCGGGAGTTCACAGATACGCAGTATTTT; j_call: TRBJ2-3; clone_size: .; d_call: TRBD2; v_call: TRBV27
cdr3_aa: CASSLGDTQYF; cdr3_nt: TGTGCCAGCAGTTTGGGAGATACGCAGTATTTT; j_call: TRBJ2-3; clone_size: once; d_call: .; v_call: TRBV6-5
cdr3_aa: CAWSRVRVGEQFF; cdr3_nt: TGTGCCTGGAGTCGTGTCAGGGTCGGTGAGCAGTTCTTC; j_call: TRBJ2-1; clone_size: .; d_call: .; v_call: TRBV30
cdr3_aa: CASSFALTGDYGYTF; cdr3_nt: TGTGCCAGCAGCTTTGCCTTGACAGGGGACTATGGCTACACCTTC; j_call: TRBJ1-2; clone_size: .; d_call: TRBD1; v_call: TRBV5-6
cdr3_aa: CASSLVGTPGTGEGYTF; cdr3_nt: TGCGCCAGCAGCTTGGTCGGTACCCCCGGGACTGGGGAGGGCTACACCTTC; j_call: TRBJ1-2; clone_size: .; d_call: .; v_call: TRBV5-1
cdr3_aa: CASSQDSGGSYEQYF; cdr3_nt: TGCGCCAGCAGCCAAGACAGTGGGGGCTCCTACGAGCAGTACTTC; j_call: TRBJ2-7; clone_size: .; d_call: .; v_call: TRBV4-3
cdr3_aa: CASSPDLYEQYF; cdr3_nt: TGTGCCAGCAGCCCGGATCTCTACGAGCAGTACTTC; j_call: TRBJ2-7; clone_size: .; d_call: .; v_call: TRBV2
cdr3_aa: CASSESGGSGNTIYF; cdr3_nt: TGCGCCAGCAGTGAGTCAGGAGGAAGCGGAAACACCATATATTTT; j_call: TRBJ1-3; clone_size: .; d_call: .; v_call: TRBV10-2
cdr3_aa: CASSVASVTYEQYF; cdr3_nt: TGTGCCAGCAGCGTAGCGAGCGTAACCTACGAGCAGTACTTC; j_call: TRBJ2-7; clone_size: .; d_call: .; v_call: TRBV9
cdr3_aa: CASSERRGLGEQYF; cdr3_nt: TGTGCCAGCAGTGAACGCAGGGGGCTTGGCGAGCAGTACTTC; j_call: TRBJ2-7; clone_size: .; d_call: TRBD1; v_call: TRBV2
cdr3_aa: CASSTSGTSGSFEQYF; cdr3_nt: TGTGCCAGTAGTACTTCTGGGACTAGCGGGAGTTTCGAGCAGTACTTC; j_call: TRBJ2-7; clone_size: .; d_call: TRBD2; v_call: TRBV19
cdr3_aa: CASSQVAYSSYEQYF; cdr3_nt: TGCGCCAGCAGCCAAGTAGCGTATAGCTCCTACGAGCAGTACTTC; j_call: TRBJ2-7; clone_size: .; d_call: .; v_call: TRBV4-3
cdr3_aa: CASRPLFPSNEKLFF; cdr3_nt: TGTGCCAGCAGGCCTCTCTTCCCATCAAACGAAAAACTGTTTTTT; j_call: TRBJ1-4; clone_size: .; d_call: .; v_call: TRBV6-1
cdr3_aa: CASSAGGHTSYEQYF; cdr3_nt: TGTGCCAGCAGTGCCGGGGGACACACCTCCTACGAGCAGTACTTC; j_call: TRBJ2-7; clone_size: .; d_call: .; v_call: TRBV28
cdr3_aa: CASTLRGGLNTEAFF; cdr3_nt: TGCGCCAGTACCTTAAGGGGCGGGTTGAACACTGAAGCTTTCTTT; j_call: TRBJ1-1; clone_size: .; d_call: .; v_call: TRBV5-1
cdr3_aa: CASSQRQGSNTEAFF; cdr3_nt: TGTGCCAGCAGTCAACGACAGGGCTCAAACACTGAAGCTTTCTTT; j_call: TRBJ1-1; clone_size: .; d_call: TRBD1; v_call: TRBV25-1
cdr3_aa: CASGTHRGFF; cdr3_nt: TGTGCCAGCGGGACCCATCGTGGGTTTTTC; j_call: TRBJ2-7; clone_size: .; d_call: .; v_call: TRBV28
cdr3_aa: CSARDFPAKYF; cdr3_nt: TGCAGTGCTAGAGATTTCCCGGCGAAGTACTTC; j_call: TRBJ2-7; clone_size: .; d_call: .; v_call: TRBV20-1
cdr3_aa: CASRSQLYEQYF; cdr3_nt: TGTGCCAGCAGGTCACAGCTCTACGAGCAGTACTTC; j_call: TRBJ2-7; clone_size: once; d_call: .; v_call: TRBV27
cdr3_aa: CAWSVRSWAGGLTSYGYTF; cdr3_nt: TGTGCCTGGAGTGTACGATCTTGGGCAGGGGGATTGACTAGCTATGGCTACACCTTC; j_call: TRBJ1-2; clone_size: .; d_call: TRBD1; v_call: TRBV30
cdr3_aa: CASSGGPNSGNTIYF; cdr3_nt: TGTGCCAGCAGTGGCGGCCCAAACTCTGGAAACACCATATATTTT; j_call: TRBJ1-3; clone_size: .; d_call: .; v_call: TRBV25-1
cdr3_aa: CASSPGTSSYEQYF; cdr3_nt: TGTGCCAGCAGTCCTGGGACAAGCTCCTACGAGCAGTACTTC; j_call: TRBJ2-7; clone_size: .; d_call: .; v_call: TRBV27
cdr3_aa: CASSPVEASNYGYTF; cdr3_nt: TGTGCCAGCTCACCGGTGGAGGCCTCTAACTATGGCTACACCTTC; j_call: TRBJ1-2; clone_size: .; d_call: .; v_call: TRBV18
cdr3_aa: CASSSGDSYEQYF; cdr3_nt: TGTGCCAGCAGCTCAGGAGACTCCTACGAGCAGTACTTC; j_call: TRBJ2-7; clone_size: .; d_call: .; v_call: TRBV7-2
cdr3_aa: CASGLGTGVGEQYF; cdr3_nt: TGTGCTAGTGGTTTAGGGACAGGGGTGGGCGAGCAGTACTTC; j_call: TRBJ2-7; clone_size: once; d_call: TRBD1; v_call: TRBV12-5
cdr3_aa: CASRTDRGVTYEQYF; cdr3_nt: TGTGCCAGCAGAACGGACAGGGGGGTAACCTACGAGCAGTACTTC; j_call: TRBJ2-7; clone_size: .; d_call: TRBD1; v_call: TRBV28
cdr3_aa: CASSVAPGSPYNEQFF; cdr3_nt: TGTGCCAGCAGCGTAGCTCCCGGGAGCCCCTACAATGAGCAGTTCTTC; j_call: TRBJ2-1; clone_size: .; d_call: .; v_call: TRBV9
cdr3_aa: CASSIEDSGYEQYF; cdr3_nt: TGTGCCAGTAGTATAGAGGACAGCGGTTACGAGCAGTACTTC; j_call: TRBJ2-7; clone_size: .; d_call: .; v_call: TRBV19
cdr3_aa: CASIVGQGYTEAFF; cdr3_nt: TGTGCCAGCATCGTGGGACAGGGGTATACTGAAGCTTTCTTT; j_call: TRBJ1-1; clone_size: .; d_call: TRBD1; v_call: TRBV6-1
cdr3_aa: CASSLEAIEGAFF; cdr3_nt: TGTGCCAGCAGCTTAGAGGCAATCGAGGGAGCTTTCTTT; j_call: TRBJ1-1; clone_size: .; d_call: .; v_call: TRBV7-9
cdr3_aa: CASRSMGANEKLFF; cdr3_nt: TGTGCCAGCAGGAGTATGGGTGCTAATGAAAAACTGTTTTTT; j_call: TRBJ1-4; clone_size: .; d_call: .; v_call: TRBV5-6
cdr3_aa: CASSSSGGVTDTQYF; cdr3_nt: TGTGCCAGCAGCTCCAGCGGGGGGGTCACAGATACGCAGTATTTT; j_call: TRBJ2-3; clone_size: .; d_call: TRBD2; v_call: TRBV5-4